This T cell receptor beta chain is from a study of T cell changes during pregnancy in multiple sclerosis. V lost 5 bases, J lost 10 bases, and 8 bases stayed unmatched. This CDR3 is 15 amino acids long. Germline loops: CDR1 MNHEY, CDR2 SVGAGI. The repertoire was sequenced with immunoSEQ multiplex PCR; TCRdb's copy has only in-frame clones and lacks some. The table shows roughly 100,000 clones, with about nine tenths occurring only once. The gene calls are TRBV6-5 and TRBJ1-6; 10 bases agree with TRBD1. The sequence derives from a female donor in good health, enrolled as a control in a pregnancy study. This specimen was peripheral blood, taken in the second trimester of pregnancy. CDR3 DNA: TGTGCCAGCAGTCCCCGGGACAGGGGTGGATCACCCCTCCACTTT. It is translated as CASSPRDRGGSPLHF.